The 20 T cell receptor beta chains below all came from one sample that was sequenced in a study of blood T cell repertoires in COVID-19. Here immunoSEQ multiplex PCR was the method, and the copy in TCRdb shows in-frame clones only, minus some. Counted here are about 190,000 clones, around 88% occurring once; the ten biggest clones make up about 9.7%. The material sequenced was PBMCs or T cells enriched from blood (not recorded which). All receptors derive from a woman in her 30s who had recovered from COVID-19.

J is TRBJ1-4 and V is TRBV27, with D tentatively TRBD1 (6 bases). V was pared by 6 bases and J by 6 bases, with 20 bases between. The CDR3 consists of 16 residues. CDR1 is MNHEY and CDR2 is SMNVEV in the germline V gene (reference sequence). CDR3 bases: TGTGCCAGCAGGTCTACAGGGTTCAATGTGGATGAAAAACTGTTTTTT. Protein sequence: CASRSTGFNVDEKLFF.

The sample holds a few counts of this clone. The V gene is TRBV27, the J gene TRBJ2-7; D uncertain. Trimming shortened V by 4 bases and J by 3 bases, and 10 bases separated the two germline ends. This CDR3 region has 13 residues. Germline V gene lookup returns CDR1 MNHEY and CDR2 SMNVEV (reference sequence). The CDR3 loop reads CASSSGNLYEQYF. DNA for the CDR3: TGTGCCAGCAGTTCGGGTAACCTCTACGAGCAGTACTTC.

This chain connects TRBV5-1 to TRBJ1-2; 8 nucleotides match TRBD1. Germline loops: CDR1 SGHRS, CDR2 YFSETQ. V trimming: 1 base; J trimming: 6 bases; junction bases outside the gene matches: 5. This CDR3 contains 14 residues. CDR3 nucleotides: TGCGCCAGCAGCTTGTTTGCAGGGGGCGATGGCTACACCTTC. It codes for CASSLFAGGDGYTF.

The chain joins TRBV28 to TRBJ1-2; the D gene is possibly TRBD1 (5 bases). The V end was cut by 2 bases, the J end by 4 bases, with 11 bases between. This CDR3 is built from 14 residues. Germline V gives CDR1 MDHEN, CDR2 SYDVKM. The CDR3 protein is CASSLGGGSYGYTF. CDR3 nucleotides: TGTGCCAGCAGTTTAGGCGGGGGGAGCTATGGCTACACCTTC.

J is TRBJ1-2 and V is TRBV29-1; D might be TRBD1 (5 bases). The CDR3 runs 14 residues. Germline loops: CDR1 SQVTM, CDR2 ANQGSEA. The V gene lost 4 bases and the J gene lost 6 bases, with 18 bases spanning the gap. CDR3: CSVVSGGKGNGYTF. The CDR3 nucleotides are TGCAGCGTTGTGTCGGGGGGTAAGGGAAATGGCTACACCTTC.

Comments on this clone: At one boundary the junction diverges from the germline segment, which might be a read error. The chain joins TRBV4-1 to TRBJ2-1; D gene uncertain. CDR3 length: 13 residues. The germline gives CDR1 MGHRA, CDR2 YSYEKL. CDR3 region: CASSQESYSEQFF. The CDR3 DNA follows: TGCGCCAGCAGCCAAGAATCATACAGTGAGCAGTTCTTC.

The J gene is TRBJ2-7, the V gene TRBV10-3, with 7 bases aligning to TRBD1. Germline values: CDR1 ENHRY, CDR2 SYGVKD. V was pared by 10 bases and J by 2 bases, with 14 bases of the junction left unmatched. The CDR3 consists of 15 residues. Here the CDR3 DNA reads TGTGCCACTAACGCCCTCGGGGACAGAGCCTACGAGCAGTACTTC. Amino acid sequence: CATNALGDRAYEQYF.

The chain recombines TRBV5-1 with TRBJ2-7; D might be TRBD2 (6 bases). Germline assignment: CDR1 SGHRS and CDR2 YFSETQ. Trimming took 5 bases from V and 6 from J, leaving 18 bases between them. CDR3 length equals 14 residues. The CDR3 sequence is CASRSTTSSGEQYF. CDR3 bases: TGCGCCAGCAGGTCGACGACTAGTTCGGGCGAGCAGTACTTC.

The rearrangement links TRBV6-5 to TRBJ2-7; D is perhaps TRBD2 (5 bases). Germline CDR1 and CDR2: MNHEY and SVGAGI. V lost 8 bases, J lost 3 bases, and 14 bases lay in between. This CDR3 has 13 residues. The CDR3 DNA sequence: TGTGCCAGCGAGCCCGAGGGATTCTACGAGCAGTACTTC. This encodes CASEPEGFYEQYF.

V usage is TRBV5-1 and J usage is TRBJ2-3; 9 positions agree with TRBD1. The CDR3 sequence is 17 residues long. CDR1 is SGHRS, CDR2 YFSETQ, per germline. The V segment lost 3 bases and the J segment 0 bases; nucleotides outside the gene matches: 8. The CDR3 region has the DNA TGCGCCAGCAGCTCGGGATGGGGGACAGGGAGCACAGATACGCAGTATTTT. This sequence encodes CASSSGWGTGSTDTQYF.

The chain joins TRBV19 to TRBJ2-7, with 9 nucleotides matching TRBD2. The CDR3 contains 15 residues. The V gene's germline CDR1 is LNHDA and CDR2 SQIVND (reference sequence). J was trimmed by 3 bases and V by 5 bases; bases with no gene match: 8. The CDR3 nucleotides are TGTGCCAGTAGTGGCGCAGCGGGAGGTTTCTACGAGCAGTACTTC. This gives the protein CASSGAAGGFYEQYF.

Here the CDR3 DNA reads TGTGCCAGCAGTCTTGACTTTCAGCCCCAGCATTTT. It is translated as CASSLDFQPQHF. This chain joins TRBV5-4 and TRBJ1-5; D remains ambiguous. Trimming removed 5 bases at V and 6 bases at J, with 9 bases between. There are 12 residues in the CDR3. CDR1 SGHNT and CDR2 YYREEE come from the germline V gene (reference sequence). Full variable domain (rest looked up from reference TRBV5-4 and TRBJ1-5): ETGVTQSPTHLIKTRGQQVTLRCSSQSGHNTVSWYQQALGQGPQFIFQYYREEENGRGNFPPRFSGLQFPNYSSELNVNALELDDSALYLCASSLDFQPQHFGDGTRLSIL.

This chain links TRBV30 with TRBJ1-5; no clear D. This CDR3 is built from 14 residues. V was clipped by 0 bases and J by 0 bases, with 6 bases between them. Germline V gene sequence: CDR1 GTSNPN, CDR2 SVGIG (reference sequence). The CDR3 nucleotides read TGTGCCTGGAGTGTTGTAGATAGCAATCAGCCCCAGCATTTT. Encoded protein: CAWSVVDSNQPQHF.

The genes are TRBV28 and TRBJ2-1; D may be TRBD1 (6 bases). Per the germline V gene, CDR1 is MDHEN and CDR2 is SYDVKM. Trimming cost V 6 bases and J 6 bases, with 15 bases left between them. CDR3 length equals 14 residues. The CDR3 here is CASRIRGPGNEQFF. CDR3 DNA sequence: TGTGCCAGCAGAATCAGGGGCCCAGGCAATGAGCAGTTCTTC.

The J gene is TRBJ2-5, the V gene TRBV28; D perhaps matches TRBD1 (6 bases). The V and J ends lost 6 bases and 4 bases respectively, with 18 bases between them. Looked up from germline, CDR1 is MDHEN and CDR2 is SYDVKM. The CDR3 loop spans 15 amino acids. CDR3 sequence: CASSHTGFARETQYF. In nucleotides, the CDR3 is TGTGCCAGCAGCCATACAGGGTTCGCGCGAGAGACCCAGTACTTC.

By sample fraction, this clone is medium-sized. The J gene is TRBJ1-2, the V gene TRBV6-1; D is perhaps TRBD1 (6 bases). The germline V gene has CDR1 MNHNS and CDR2 SASEGT. With 4 bases removed from V and 5 bases from J, the gap between germline ends came to 29 bases. The length of the CDR3 is 19 residues. Here the CDR3 reads CASSAPQGRQGWIGYGYTF. CDR3 DNA sequence: TGTGCCAGCAGTGCACCTCAGGGGCGGCAGGGCTGGATCGGGTATGGCTACACCTTC.

The rearrangement joins TRBV19 to TRBJ1-5; TRBD1 matches 8 bases. The CDR3 has 22 amino acids. With 3 bases clipped from V and 2 bases from J, the junction kept 24 bases outside the gene matches. Germline V gene sequence: CDR1 LNHDA, CDR2 SQIVND (reference sequence). CDR3 region: CASSMGLRAHLTGGWGNQPQHF. The CDR3 nucleotides are TGTGCCAGTAGTATGGGGTTAAGGGCCCACCTAACAGGGGGGTGGGGCAATCAGCCCCAGCATTTT.

The chain links TRBV21-1 to TRBJ2-1; the table's D call, TRBD1, has no DNA check behind it. TRBV21-1 is flagged as a pseudogene. This CDR3 has 16 residues. The CDR3 DNA is TGTGCCAGCAGCAAAGGGAAGCCAGGGAAATTCGGTGAGCAGTTCTTC. Translation: CASSKGKPGKFGEQFF.

The sample holds one count of this clone. The V and J genes are TRBV10-1 and TRBJ1-1; 12 positions match TRBD1. From germline, CDR1 is WNHNN and CDR2 SYGVQD (reference sequence). This CDR3 is built from 14 residues. The V and J ends lost 6 bases and 10 bases, in that order; junction bases with no gene match: 9. CDR3 bases: TGCGCCAGCAGCGCCCGGGACAGGGGGCTGGGAGCTTTCTTT. It encodes CASSARDRGLGAFF.

The chain combines TRBV7-3 with TRBJ2-7; 8 nucleotides align to TRBD2. This CDR3 has 15 amino acids. The trim removed 2 bases at V and 6 bases at J, leaving 9 bases unmatched. Germline V lookup: CDR1 SGHTA, CDR2 FQGTGA. CDR3 DNA sequence: TGTGCCAGCAGCTTAGAGGGACTAGGAGGGGGCGAGCAGTACTTC. Residues: CASSLEGLGGGEQYF.